A single sample is the source of the 14 T cell receptor beta chains below, sequenced in a study of T cell responses to AZD1222 COVID-19 vaccine. Profiling relied on immunoSEQ multiplex PCR, and the TCRdb table lists in-frame clones only, not all of them. The sample contains approximately 110,000 clones, under 95% of which appear only once. This material consisted of peripheral blood, taken on day 0 of AZD1222 vaccination. The receptor source for this set is an adult in good health.

The chain recombines TRBV28 with TRBJ2-6, with TRBD2 as a possible D gene (5 bases). With 4 bases removed from V and 0 bases from J, the gap between germline ends came to 10 bases. The CDR3 is 16 amino acids. Looked up from germline, CDR1 is MDHEN and CDR2 is SYDVKM. CDR3: CASSWTRNSGANVLTF. The CDR3 DNA sequence: TGTGCCAGCAGTTGGACTCGAAACTCTGGGGCCAACGTCCTGACTTTC.

The V and J genes are TRBV4-3 and TRBJ1-3; D remains unclear. The germline V and J ends were trimmed by 0 bases and 0 bases, with 6 bases remaining between them. Germline CDR1 LGHNA, CDR2 YSLEER. The CDR3 runs to 15 residues. The CDR3 sequence: CASSQEDGSGNTIYF. In nucleotides, the CDR3 is TGCGCCAGCAGCCAAGAGGACGGCTCTGGAAACACCATATATTTT.

In its sample, this clone was seen once. V is TRBV19 and J is TRBJ1-5; unclear D gene. CDR3 size: 14 residues. Germline CDR1 LNHDA, CDR2 SQIVND (reference sequence). Trimming left V 0 bases short and J 7 bases short, with 10 bases between. CDR3 protein: CASSIETPSQPQHF. In DNA form, the CDR3 reads TGTGCCAGTAGTATAGAGACACCAAGCCAGCCCCAGCATTTT.

The CDR3 coding sequence is TGTGCCAGCAGTTCGGGACTCTCGGCAGGGGCCAACGTCCTGACTTTC. Translation: CASSSGLSAGANVLTF. V usage is TRBV6-2 or TRBV6-3 and J usage is TRBJ2-6; tentatively, D is TRBD2 (6 bases). CDR3 length: 16 amino acids. Per the germline V gene, CDR1 is MNHEY and CDR2 is SVGEGT. Trimming pared 4 bases from V and 4 bases from J, leaving 14 bases between.

The J gene is TRBJ2-5, the V gene TRBV19, with a weak D call TRBD1 (6 bases). The CDR3 sequence is 14 residues long. The germline V and J ends were trimmed by 6 bases and 6 bases, with 17 bases remaining between them. Germline loops: CDR1 LNHDA, CDR2 SQIVND (reference sequence). The DNA of the CDR3 is TGTGCCAGTAGGGCACAGGGTGGCGCGAAGACCCAGTACTTC. Protein sequence: CASRAQGGAKTQYF.

The chain joins TRBV7-2 to TRBJ2-1; TRBD1 matches 8 bases. CDR3 length: 16 amino acids. Germline V gene data show CDR1 as SGHTA and CDR2 as FQGNSA. V lost 4 bases, J lost 2 bases, and 7 bases stayed unmatched. DNA for the CDR3: TGTGCCAGCAGCTCATCCGGGACAGGTGCCTACAATGAGCAGTTCTTC. Translation gives CASSSSGTGAYNEQFF.

V gene TRBV7-3 combines with J gene TRBJ2-3; 10 positions match TRBD2. The CDR3 is made up of 18 amino acids. Trimming took 5 bases from V and 3 from J; bases not matched to a gene: 14. CDR1 SGHTA and CDR2 FQGTGA come from the germline V gene. CDR3 coding DNA: TGTGCCAGCAGCGCCTCGAACCGTATTAGCGGGGGGACAGATACGCAGTATTTT. Translating gives CASSASNRISGGTDTQYF.

A word on this clone: The junction does not match germline at one end; this may be a read error. The CDR3 DNA follows: TGTGCCAGCGGACGGGTTAATTCATCCCTCCACTTT. It encodes CASGRVNSSLHF. This rearrangement joins TRBV9 to TRBJ1-6; D gene ambiguous. Germline V gene sequence: CDR1 SGDLS, CDR2 YYNGEE. The CDR3 has 12 residues.

This clone has a single count. The chain is built from TRBV19 and TRBJ1-1, with a weak D call TRBD1 (6 bases). The germline gives CDR1 LNHDA, CDR2 SQIVND (reference sequence). The V end lost 6 bases, the J end lost 11 bases, and 19 bases lay between the germline ends. CDR3 length: 13 amino acids. The CDR3 loop is CASRYAGAVPAFF. In DNA, the CDR3 is TGTGCCAGTAGGTACGCGGGGGCCGTTCCGGCTTTCTTT.

This chain uses TRBV24-1 with TRBJ2-1; 8 bases are a match to TRBD1. This CDR3 is 16 amino acids long. Germline assignment: CDR1 KGHDR and CDR2 SFDVKD. J was trimmed by 7 bases and V by 9 bases; bases with no gene match: 16. CDR3: CATRSNRQGTGNEQFF. CDR3 coding DNA: TGTGCCACCCGTTCTAATCGACAGGGGACTGGGAATGAGCAGTTCTTC.

This chain connects TRBV25-1 to TRBJ2-3, with a tentative D call TRBD2 (6 bases). V lost 6 bases, J lost 0 bases, and 7 bases lay in between. CDR3 length: 13 residues. Germline V gene sequence: CDR1 MGHDK, CDR2 SYGVNS. Here the CDR3 reads CASRGGSTDTQYF. The CDR3 region has the DNA TGTGCCAGCAGGGGAGGAAGCACAGATACGCAGTATTTT.

The rearrangement links TRBV30 to TRBJ1-2; 9 nucleotides line up with TRBD1. Germline V CDR1 and CDR2: GTSNPN, SVGIG (reference sequence). Trimming removed 2 bases from V and 5 bases from J; junction bases left unmatched: 24. The CDR3 runs to 20 residues. The chain's CDR3 is CAWSHQSLRTGASRGYGYTF. Here the CDR3 DNA reads TGTGCCTGGAGTCACCAATCCCTCCGGACAGGGGCCTCCCGAGGGTATGGCTACACCTTC.

V and J are TRBV7-6 and TRBJ1-1; no reliable D call. V was shortened by 4 bases and J by 1 base, with 7 bases between the two germline ends. Germline loops: CDR1 SGHVS, CDR2 FNYEAQ. This CDR3 spans 13 amino acids. CDR3 coding DNA: TGTGCCAGCAGCTCGTACGGGAACACTGAAGCTTTCTTT. Its protein is CASSSYGNTEAFF.

The J gene is TRBJ1-5, the V gene TRBV18; possible D gene TRBD1, 5 bases. The germline CDR1 and CDR2 sequences are KGHSH and LQKENI. The CDR3 spans 16 residues. Trimming took 3 bases from V and 2 from J, leaving 14 bases between them. CDR3 sequence (DNA): TGTGCCAGCTCACCGTCGGGGGTACGTGGCAATCAGCCCCAGCATTTT. It yields the protein CASSPSGVRGNQPQHF.